This T cell receptor (beta chain) was identified in a study of blood T cell repertoires in COVID-19. J lost 8 bases, V lost 5 bases, and 6 bases had no gene match. The CDR3 loop spans 13 amino acids. Assay used: immunoSEQ multiplex PCR; TCRdb lists only in-frame clones, some missing. The sample shows 110,000 to 150,000 clones, 80% of them seen only once. Input material: peripheral blood. The sequence was collected from a woman between 45 and 65 years old with acute or convalescent COVID-19. The V gene is TRBV12-3 or TRBV12-4, the J gene TRBJ1-2; 9 bases are shared with TRBD1. CDR3 residues: CASSNTGGRGYTF. CDR3 sequence (DNA): TGTGCCAGCAGTAACACAGGGGGCAGGGGCTACACCTTC.